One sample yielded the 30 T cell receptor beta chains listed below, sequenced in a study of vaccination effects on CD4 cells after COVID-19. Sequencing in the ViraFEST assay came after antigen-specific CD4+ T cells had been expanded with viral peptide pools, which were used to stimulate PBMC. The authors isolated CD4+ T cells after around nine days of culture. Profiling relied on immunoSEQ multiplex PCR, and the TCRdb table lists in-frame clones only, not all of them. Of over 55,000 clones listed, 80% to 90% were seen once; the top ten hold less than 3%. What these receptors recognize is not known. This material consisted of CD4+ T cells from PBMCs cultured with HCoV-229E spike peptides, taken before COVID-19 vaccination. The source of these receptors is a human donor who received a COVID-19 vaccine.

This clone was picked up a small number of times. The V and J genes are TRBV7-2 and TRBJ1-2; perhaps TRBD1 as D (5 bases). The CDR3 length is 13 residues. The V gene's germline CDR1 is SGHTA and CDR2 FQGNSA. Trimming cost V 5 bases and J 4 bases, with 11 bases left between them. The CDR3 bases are TGTGCCAGCAGCCCAGGGTGGGGCTATGGCTACACCTTC. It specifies CASSPGWGYGYTF.

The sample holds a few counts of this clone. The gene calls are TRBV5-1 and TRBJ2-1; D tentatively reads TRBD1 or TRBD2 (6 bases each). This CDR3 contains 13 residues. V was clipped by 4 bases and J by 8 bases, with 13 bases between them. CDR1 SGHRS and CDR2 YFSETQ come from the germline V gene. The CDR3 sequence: CASSRGVVDEQFF. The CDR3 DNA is TGCGCCAGCAGCAGGGGGGTGGTTGATGAGCAGTTCTTC.

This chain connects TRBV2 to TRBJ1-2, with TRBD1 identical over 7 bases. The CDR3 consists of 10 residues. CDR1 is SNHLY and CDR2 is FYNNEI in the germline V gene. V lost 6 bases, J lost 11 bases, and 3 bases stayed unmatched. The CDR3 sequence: CASRNRGYTF. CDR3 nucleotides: TGTGCCAGCAGAAACAGGGGTTACACCTTC.

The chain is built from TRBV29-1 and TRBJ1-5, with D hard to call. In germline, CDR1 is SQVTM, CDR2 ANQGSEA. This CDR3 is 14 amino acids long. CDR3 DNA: TGCGAAAAAAGGTGGCAGGTCAACAATCAGCCCCAGCATTTT. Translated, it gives CEKRWQVNNQPQHF. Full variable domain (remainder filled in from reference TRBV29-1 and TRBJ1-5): SAVISQKPSRDICQRGTSLTIQCQVDSQVTMMFWYRQQPGQSLTLIATANQGSEATYESGFVIDKFPISRPNLTFSTLTVSNMSPEDSSIYLCEKRWQVNNQPQHFGDGTRLSIL.

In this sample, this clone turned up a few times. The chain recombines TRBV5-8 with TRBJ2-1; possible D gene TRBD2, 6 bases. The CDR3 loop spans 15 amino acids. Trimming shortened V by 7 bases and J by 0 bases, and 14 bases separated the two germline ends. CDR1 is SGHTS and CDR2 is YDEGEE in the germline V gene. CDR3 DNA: TGTGCCAGCCCAAGCGACGGGAGCTCCTACAATGAGCAGTTCTTC. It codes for CASPSDGSSYNEQFF.

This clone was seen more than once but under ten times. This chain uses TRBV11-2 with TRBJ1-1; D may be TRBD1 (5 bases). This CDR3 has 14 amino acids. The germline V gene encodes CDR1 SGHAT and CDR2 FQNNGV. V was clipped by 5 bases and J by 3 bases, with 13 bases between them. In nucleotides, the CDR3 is TGTGCCAGCAGCCGGACCGGGGCCCACACTGAAGCTTTCTTT. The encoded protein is CASSRTGAHTEAFF.

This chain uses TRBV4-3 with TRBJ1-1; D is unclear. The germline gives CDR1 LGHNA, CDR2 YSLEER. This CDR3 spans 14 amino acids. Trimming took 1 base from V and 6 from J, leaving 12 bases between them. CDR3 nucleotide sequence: TGCGCCAGCAGCCAAGTTGCGGGAGACGCTGAAGCTTTCTTT. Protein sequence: CASSQVAGDAEAFF.

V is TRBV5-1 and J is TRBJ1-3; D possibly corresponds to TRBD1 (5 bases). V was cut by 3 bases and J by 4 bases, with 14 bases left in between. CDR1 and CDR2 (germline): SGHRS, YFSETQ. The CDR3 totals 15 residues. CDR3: CASSWDAGSGNTIYF. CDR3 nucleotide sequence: TGCGCCAGCAGCTGGGACGCAGGTTCCGGAAACACCATATATTTT.

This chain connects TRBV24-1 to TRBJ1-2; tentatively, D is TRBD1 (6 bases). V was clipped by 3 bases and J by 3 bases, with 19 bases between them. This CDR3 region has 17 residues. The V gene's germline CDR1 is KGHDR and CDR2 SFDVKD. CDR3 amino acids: CATSDAQLSQGYYGYTF. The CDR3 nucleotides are TGTGCCACCAGTGATGCTCAACTTTCACAGGGATACTATGGCTACACCTTC.

The CDR3 bases are TGCAGCGTCTTCCCCACATCAGACAGGGGCTATGGCTACACCTTC. Protein: CSVFPTSDRGYGYTF. The gene calls are TRBV29-1 and TRBJ1-2; 8 bases match TRBD1. The CDR3 runs 15 residues. The germline CDR1 and CDR2 sequences are SQVTM and ANQGSEA. The V and J ends lost 6 bases and 4 bases, in that order; junction bases with no gene match: 13.

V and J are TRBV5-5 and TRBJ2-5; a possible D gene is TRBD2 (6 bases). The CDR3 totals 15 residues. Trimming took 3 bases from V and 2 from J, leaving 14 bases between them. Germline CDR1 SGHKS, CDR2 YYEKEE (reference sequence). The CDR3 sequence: CASSWLGGPQETQYF. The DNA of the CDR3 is TGTGCCAGCAGCTGGTTGGGAGGCCCACAAGAGACCCAGTACTTC.

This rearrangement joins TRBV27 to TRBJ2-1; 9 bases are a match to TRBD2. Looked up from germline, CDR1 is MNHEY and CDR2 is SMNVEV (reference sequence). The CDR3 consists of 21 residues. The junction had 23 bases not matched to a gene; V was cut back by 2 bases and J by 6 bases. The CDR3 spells CASSLPPRWGRGGLVPNEQFF. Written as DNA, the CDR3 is TGTGCCAGCAGTTTACCTCCCCGATGGGGGCGGGGGGGCCTTGTTCCCAATGAGCAGTTCTTC.

The CDR3 protein is CASSNRADTQYF. CDR3 nucleotides: TGTGCCAGTAGCAACAGGGCTGATACGCAGTATTTT. This chain joins TRBV19 and TRBJ2-3; possible D gene TRBD1, 6 bases. V was cut by 6 bases and J by 6 bases, with 10 bases left in between. Germline CDR1 reads LNHDA; CDR2 reads SQIVND (reference sequence). The CDR3 is 12 residues long.

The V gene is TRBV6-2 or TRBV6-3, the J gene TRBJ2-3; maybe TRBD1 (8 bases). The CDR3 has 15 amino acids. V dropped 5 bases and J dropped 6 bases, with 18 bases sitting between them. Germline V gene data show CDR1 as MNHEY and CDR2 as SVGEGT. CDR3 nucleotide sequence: TGTGCCAGCAGTCCCGGGAGGAGACAGGGGGATACGCAGTATTTT. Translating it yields CASSPGRRQGDTQYF.

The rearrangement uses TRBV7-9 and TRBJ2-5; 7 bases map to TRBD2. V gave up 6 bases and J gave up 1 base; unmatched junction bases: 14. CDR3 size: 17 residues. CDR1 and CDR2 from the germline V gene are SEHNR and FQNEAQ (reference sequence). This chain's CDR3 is CASRPCGGPISQETQYF. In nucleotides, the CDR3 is TGTGCCAGCAGGCCCTGCGGGGGTCCTATTAGCCAAGAGACCCAGTACTTC.

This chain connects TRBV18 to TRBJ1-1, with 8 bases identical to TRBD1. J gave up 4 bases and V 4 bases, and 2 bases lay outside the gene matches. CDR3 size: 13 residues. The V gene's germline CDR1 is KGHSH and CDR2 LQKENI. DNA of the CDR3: TGTGCCAGCTCACGGACAGGGACCACTGAAGCTTTCTTT. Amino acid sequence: CASSRTGTTEAFF.

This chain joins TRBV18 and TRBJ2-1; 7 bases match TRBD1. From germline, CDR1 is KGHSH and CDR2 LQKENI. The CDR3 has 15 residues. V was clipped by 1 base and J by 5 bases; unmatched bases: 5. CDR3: CASSPQGQKDNEQFF. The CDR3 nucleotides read TGTGCCAGCTCACCACAGGGACAGAAAGACAATGAGCAGTTCTTC.

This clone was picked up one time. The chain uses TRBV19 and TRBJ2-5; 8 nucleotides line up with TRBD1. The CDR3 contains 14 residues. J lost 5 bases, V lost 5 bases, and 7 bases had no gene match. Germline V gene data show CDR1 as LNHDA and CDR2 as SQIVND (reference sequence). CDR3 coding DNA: TGTGCCAGTAGTCGACAGGGGCGAATCGAGACCCAGTACTTC. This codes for CASSRQGRIETQYF.

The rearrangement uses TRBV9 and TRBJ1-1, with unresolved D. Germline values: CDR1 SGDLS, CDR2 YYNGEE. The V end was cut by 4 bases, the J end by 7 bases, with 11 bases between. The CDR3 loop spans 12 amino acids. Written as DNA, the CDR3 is TGTGCCAGCAGCAGGGTTTTTGGTGAAGCTTTCTTT. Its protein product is CASSRVFGEAFF.

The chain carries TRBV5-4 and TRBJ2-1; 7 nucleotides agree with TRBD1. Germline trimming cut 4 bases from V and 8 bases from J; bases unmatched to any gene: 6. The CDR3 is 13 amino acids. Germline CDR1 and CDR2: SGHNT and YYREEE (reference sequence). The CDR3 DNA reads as TGTGCCAGCAGCAGGGACAGAGTGGATGAGCAGTTCTTC. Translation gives CASSRDRVDEQFF.

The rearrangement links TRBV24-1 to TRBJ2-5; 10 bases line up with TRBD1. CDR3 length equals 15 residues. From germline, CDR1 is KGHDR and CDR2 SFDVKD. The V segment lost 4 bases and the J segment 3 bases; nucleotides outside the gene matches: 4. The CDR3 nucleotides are TGTGCCACCAGTGAAGCCGGGACAGGGGAAGAGACCCAGTACTTC. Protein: CATSEAGTGEETQYF.

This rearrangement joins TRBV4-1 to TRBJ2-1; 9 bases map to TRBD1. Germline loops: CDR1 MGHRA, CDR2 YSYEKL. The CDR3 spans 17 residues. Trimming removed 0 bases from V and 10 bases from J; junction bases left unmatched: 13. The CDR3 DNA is TGCGCCAGCAGCCAAGATTTCTACAGGGGGCCCCTCGGGGAGCAGTTCTTC. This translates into CASSQDFYRGPLGEQFF.

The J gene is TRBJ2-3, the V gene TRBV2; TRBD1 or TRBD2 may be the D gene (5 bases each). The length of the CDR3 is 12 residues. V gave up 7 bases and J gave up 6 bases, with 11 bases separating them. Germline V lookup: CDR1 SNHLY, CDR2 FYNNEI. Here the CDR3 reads CASTHWGDTQYF. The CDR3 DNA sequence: TGTGCCAGCACTCATTGGGGGGATACGCAGTATTTT.

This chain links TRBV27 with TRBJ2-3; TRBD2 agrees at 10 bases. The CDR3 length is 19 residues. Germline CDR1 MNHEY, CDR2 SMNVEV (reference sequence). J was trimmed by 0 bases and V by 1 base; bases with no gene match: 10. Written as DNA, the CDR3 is TGTGCCAGCAGTTTATGGAGCGGGGGGGCTCGCCCTAGCACAGATACGCAGTATTTT. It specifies CASSLWSGGARPSTDTQYF.

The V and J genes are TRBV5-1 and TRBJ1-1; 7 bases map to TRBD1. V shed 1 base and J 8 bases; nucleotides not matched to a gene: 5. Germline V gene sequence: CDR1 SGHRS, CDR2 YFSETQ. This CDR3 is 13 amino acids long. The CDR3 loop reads CASSLSPDREAFF. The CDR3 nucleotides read TGCGCCAGCAGCTTGAGCCCGGACAGGGAAGCTTTCTTT.

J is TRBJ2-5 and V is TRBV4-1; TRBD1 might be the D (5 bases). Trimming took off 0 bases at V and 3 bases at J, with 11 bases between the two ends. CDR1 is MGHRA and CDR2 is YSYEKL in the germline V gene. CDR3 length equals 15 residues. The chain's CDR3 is CASSQDRANEETQYF. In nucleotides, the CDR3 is TGCGCCAGCAGCCAAGACAGGGCAAACGAAGAGACCCAGTACTTC.

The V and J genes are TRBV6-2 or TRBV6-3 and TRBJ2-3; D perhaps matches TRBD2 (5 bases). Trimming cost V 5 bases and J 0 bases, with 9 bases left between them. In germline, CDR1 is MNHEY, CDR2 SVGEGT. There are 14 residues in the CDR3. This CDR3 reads CASSRLYSTDTQYF. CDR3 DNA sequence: TGTGCCAGCAGTCGACTATACAGCACAGATACGCAGTATTTT.

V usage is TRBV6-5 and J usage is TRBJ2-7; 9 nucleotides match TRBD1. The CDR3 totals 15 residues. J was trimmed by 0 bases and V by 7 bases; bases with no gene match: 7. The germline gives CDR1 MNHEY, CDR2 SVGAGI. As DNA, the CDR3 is TGTGCCAGCATGCCTCAACAGGGGGCCTCCTACGAGCAGTACGTC. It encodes CASMPQQGASYEQYV.

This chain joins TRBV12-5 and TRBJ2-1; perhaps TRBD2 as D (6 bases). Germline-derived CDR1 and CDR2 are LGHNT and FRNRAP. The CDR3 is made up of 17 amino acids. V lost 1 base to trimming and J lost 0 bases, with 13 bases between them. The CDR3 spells CASGLEIIAASYNEQFF. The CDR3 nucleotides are TGTGCTAGTGGTTTGGAGATAATAGCGGCCTCCTACAATGAGCAGTTCTTC.

The chain's CDR3 is CASSEVGFDGYTF. The CDR3 nucleotides are TGTGCCAGCAGTGAAGTAGGGTTCGACGGCTACACCTTC. This chain uses TRBV6-1 with TRBJ1-2; D is unresolved. V lost 1 base and J lost 8, with 11 bases in between. The CDR3 spans 13 residues. Germline values: CDR1 MNHNS, CDR2 SASEGT.